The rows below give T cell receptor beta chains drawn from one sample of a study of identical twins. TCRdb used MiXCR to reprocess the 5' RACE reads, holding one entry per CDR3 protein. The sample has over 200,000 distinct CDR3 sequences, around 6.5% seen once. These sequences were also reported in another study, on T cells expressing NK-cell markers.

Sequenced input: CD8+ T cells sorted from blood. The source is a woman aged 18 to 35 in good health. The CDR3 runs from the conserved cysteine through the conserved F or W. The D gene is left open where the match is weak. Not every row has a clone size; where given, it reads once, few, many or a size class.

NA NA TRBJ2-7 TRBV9 CASSPPRRTEQYF TGTGCCAGCAGCCCCCCCCGTCGGACTGAGCAGTACTTC
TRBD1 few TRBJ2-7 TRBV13 CASSWTGASSYEQYF TGTGCCAGCAGCTGGACAGGGGCCAGCTCCTACGAGCAGTACTTC
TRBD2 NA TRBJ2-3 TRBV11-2 CASSFSGVSDTQYF TGTGCCAGCAGCTTCAGCGGGGTATCAGATACGCAGTATTTT
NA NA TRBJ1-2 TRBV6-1 CASSEARVNYGYTF TGTGCCAGCAGTGAAGCGCGGGTGAACTATGGCTACACCTTC
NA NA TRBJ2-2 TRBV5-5 CASSSGLHTWVLLF TGTGCCAGCAGCTCCGGGCTCCACACCTGGGTGCTGCTTTTT
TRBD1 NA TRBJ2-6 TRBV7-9 CASSSTGTGAGANVLTF TGTGCCAGCAGCTCAACCGGGACAGGGGCCGGGGCCAACGTCCTGACTTTC
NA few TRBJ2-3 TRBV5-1 CASTYQRGADTQYF TGCGCCAGCACCTATCAGCGAGGGGCAGATACGCAGTATTTT
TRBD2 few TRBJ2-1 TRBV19 CASSSYTPWGGNEQFF TGTGCCAGTAGTAGCTATACCCCCTGGGGGGGGAATGAGCAGTTCTTC
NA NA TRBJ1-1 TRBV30 CAWSLGTPEAFF TGTGCCTGGAGTCTCGGGACACCTGAAGCTTTCTTT
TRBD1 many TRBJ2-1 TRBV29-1 CSGGTGHEQFF TGCAGCGGCGGGACAGGCCATGAGCAGTTCTTC
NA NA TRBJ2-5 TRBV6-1 CASSGEWNSQETLYF TGTGCCAGCAGTGGCGAGTGGAATTCCCAAGAGACCCTGTACTTC
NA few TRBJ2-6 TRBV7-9 CASSLSAGANVLTF TGTGCCAGCAGCTTATCTGCTGGGGCCAACGTCCTGACTTTC
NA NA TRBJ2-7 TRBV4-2 CASSQRETGAYEQYF TGTGCCAGCAGCCAAAGGGAAACAGGAGCCTACGAGCAGTACTTC
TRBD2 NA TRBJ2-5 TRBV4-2 CASSQGGGPQETQYF TGTGCCAGCAGCCAAGGCGGGGGGCCCCAAGAGACCCAGTACTTC
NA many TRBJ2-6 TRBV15 CATSDRDSGANVLTF TGTGCCACCAGCGACCGAGACTCTGGGGCCAACGTCCTGACTTTC
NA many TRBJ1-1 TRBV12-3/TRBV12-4 CASSLQPLNTEAFF TGTGCCAGCAGCTTACAGCCATTGAACACTGAAGCTTTCTTT
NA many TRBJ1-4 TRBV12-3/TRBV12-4 CASSFGTPVLYEKLFF TGTGCCAGCAGTTTCGGAACTCCGGTCCTATATGAAAAACTGTTTTTT
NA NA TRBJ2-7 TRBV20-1 CSARLETYSYEQYF TGCAGTGCTAGATTAGAGACGTACTCCTACGAGCAGTACTTC
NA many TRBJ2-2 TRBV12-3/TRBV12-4 CANYLEAGELFF TGTGCCAACTACTTGGAGGCGGGGGAGCTGTTTTTT
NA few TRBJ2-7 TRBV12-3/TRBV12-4 CASSFGGSSSYEQYF TGTGCCAGCAGTTTTGGCGGGTCGAGCTCCTACGAGCAGTACTTC
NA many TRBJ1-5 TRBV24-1 CATSEPQGDNQPQHF TGTGCCACCAGTGAGCCACAGGGAGACAATCAGCCCCAGCATTTT
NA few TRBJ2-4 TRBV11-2 CASSFQSLAKNIQYF TGTGCCAGCAGCTTCCAATCTCTAGCCAAAAACATTCAGTACTTC
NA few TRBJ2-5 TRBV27 CASSLPPVGGIQETQYF TGTGCCAGCAGTTTACCCCCGGTTGGCGGGATCCAAGAGACCCAGTACTTC
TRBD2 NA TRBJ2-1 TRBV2 CASSRTSGNLDEQFF TGTGCCAGCAGCAGGACTAGCGGGAATCTGGATGAGCAGTTCTTC
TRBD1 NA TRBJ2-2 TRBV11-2 CASSGRTGGIYTGELFF TGTGCCAGCAGCGGGAGGACAGGGGGGATTTACACCGGGGAGCTGTTTTTT
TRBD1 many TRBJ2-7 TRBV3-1 CASSQDPGTAAYEQYF TGTGCCAGCAGCCAGGATCCCGGGACAGCCGCCTACGAGCAGTACTTC
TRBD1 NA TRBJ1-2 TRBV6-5 CASSYSGQGAGYGYTF TGTGCCAGCAGTTACTCTGGGCAGGGGGCAGGGTATGGCTACACCTTC
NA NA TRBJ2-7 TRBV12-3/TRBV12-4 CASSLGPGSTEQYF TGTGCCAGCAGTTTAGGTCCGGGATCAACCGAGCAGTACTTC
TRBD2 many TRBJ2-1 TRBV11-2 CASSLLAGAVEQFF TGTGCCAGCAGCTTACTAGCGGGAGCCGTTGAGCAGTTCTTC
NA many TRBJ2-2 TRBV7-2 CASSLGELFF TGTGCCAGCAGCTTAGGGGAGCTGTTTTTT
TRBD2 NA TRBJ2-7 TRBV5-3 CARSLGNNKFCGGYEQYF TGTGCCAGAAGCTTGGGGAACAATAAGTTTTGCGGGGGCTACGAGCAGTACTTC
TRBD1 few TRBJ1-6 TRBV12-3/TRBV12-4 CASRPDRGFSPLHF TGTGCCAGCAGGCCAGACAGGGGTTTCTCACCCCTCCACTTT
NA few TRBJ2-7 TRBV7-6 CASSLALSREQYF TGTGCCAGCAGCTTAGCTCTATCTCGCGAGCAGTACTTC
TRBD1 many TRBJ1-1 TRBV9 CASSGQGSTEAFF TGTGCCAGCAGCGGACAGGGGTCCACTGAAGCTTTCTTT
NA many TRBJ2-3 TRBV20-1 CSARDTTAGIEYF TGCAGTGCTAGAGATACGACGGCCGGAATCGAGTATTTT
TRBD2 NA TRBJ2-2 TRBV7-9 CASSLRTSGRGTGELFF TGTGCCAGCAGCTTAAGGACTAGCGGGAGGGGCACCGGGGAGCTGTTTTTT
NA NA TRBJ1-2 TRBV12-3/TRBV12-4 CASSAGQGSTF TGTGCCAGCAGTGCGGGACAAGGGAGCACCTTC
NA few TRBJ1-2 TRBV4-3 CASSQVRGLAYGYTF TGCGCCAGCAGCCAAGTGAGAGGATTGGCGTATGGCTACACCTTC
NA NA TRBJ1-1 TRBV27 CASSFVGTVNTEAFF TGTGCCAGCAGTTTCGTCGGGACGGTGAACACTGAAGCTTTCTTT
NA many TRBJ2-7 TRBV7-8 CASSLTPGGYEQYF TGTGCCAGCAGCCTAACTCCCGGCGGATACGAGCAGTACTTC
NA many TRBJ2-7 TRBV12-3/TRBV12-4 CASSADAYEQYF TGTGCCAGCAGTGCGGATGCCTACGAGCAGTACTTC
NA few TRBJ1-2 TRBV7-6 CASSSPDSISNYGYTF TGTGCCAGCAGCTCCCCGGACAGTATCTCAAACTATGGCTACACCTTC
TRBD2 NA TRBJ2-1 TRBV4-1 CASSPQIGLAGVNRVYNEQFF TGCGCCAGCAGCCCTCAAATCGGACTAGCGGGAGTCAATCGGGTTTACAATGAGCAGTTCTTC
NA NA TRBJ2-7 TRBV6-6 CASSYQTYEQYF TGTGCCAGCAGTTACCAGACATACGAGCAGTACTTC
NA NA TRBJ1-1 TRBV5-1 CASSFFDGGQEAFF TGCGCCAGCAGCTTTTTCGACGGGGGGCAGGAAGCTTTCTTT
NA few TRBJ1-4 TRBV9 CASSSGRATNEKLFF TGTGCCAGCAGCAGCGGCCGGGCCACTAATGAAAAACTGTTTTTT
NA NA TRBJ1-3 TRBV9 CASSAPGGSDTIYF TGTGCCAGCAGCGCCCCGGGGGGGTCGGACACCATATATTTT
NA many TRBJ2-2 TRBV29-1 CSVEVGTGPGELFF TGCAGCGTTGAAGTAGGCACGGGGCCCGGGGAGCTGTTTTTT